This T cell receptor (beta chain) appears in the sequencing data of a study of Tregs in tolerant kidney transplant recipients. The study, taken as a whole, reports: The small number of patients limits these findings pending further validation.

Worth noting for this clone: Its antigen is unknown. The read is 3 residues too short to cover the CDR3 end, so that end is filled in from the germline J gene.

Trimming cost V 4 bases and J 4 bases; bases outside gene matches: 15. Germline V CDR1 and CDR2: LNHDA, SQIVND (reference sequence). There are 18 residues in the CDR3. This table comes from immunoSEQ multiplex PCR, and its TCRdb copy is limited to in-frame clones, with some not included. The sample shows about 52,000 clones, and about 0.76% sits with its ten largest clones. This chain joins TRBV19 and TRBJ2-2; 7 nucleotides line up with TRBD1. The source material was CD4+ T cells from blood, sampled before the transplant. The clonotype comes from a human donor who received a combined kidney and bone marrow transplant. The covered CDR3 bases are TGTGCCAGTAGTACCCGGACAGGCATCCCTACCGGCACCGGGGAG. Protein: CASSTRTGIPTGTGE. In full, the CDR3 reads CASSTRTGIPTGTGELFF.